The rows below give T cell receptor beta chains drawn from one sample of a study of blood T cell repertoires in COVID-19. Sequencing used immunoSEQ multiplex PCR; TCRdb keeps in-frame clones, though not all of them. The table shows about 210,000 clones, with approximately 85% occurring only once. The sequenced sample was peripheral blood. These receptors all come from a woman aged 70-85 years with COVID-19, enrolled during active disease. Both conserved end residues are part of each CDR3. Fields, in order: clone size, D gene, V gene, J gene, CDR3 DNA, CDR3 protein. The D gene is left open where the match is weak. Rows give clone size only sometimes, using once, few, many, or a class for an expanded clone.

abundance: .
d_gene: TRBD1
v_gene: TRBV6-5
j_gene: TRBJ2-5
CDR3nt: TGTGCCAGCCCTTCCGGGACAGGGGGCGTAGAGACCCAGTACTTC
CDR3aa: CASPSGTGGVETQYF

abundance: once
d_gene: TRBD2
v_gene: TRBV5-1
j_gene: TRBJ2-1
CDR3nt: TGCGCCAGCAGCTTAAGTGGTAGCGGGAGGGCCCTAATTTACAATGAGCAGTTCTTC
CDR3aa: CASSLSGSGRALIYNEQFF

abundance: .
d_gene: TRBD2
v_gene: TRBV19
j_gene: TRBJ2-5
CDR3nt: TGTGCCAGTAGTATCGCGGGAGGGACGGAGACCCAGTACTTC
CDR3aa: CASSIAGGTETQYF

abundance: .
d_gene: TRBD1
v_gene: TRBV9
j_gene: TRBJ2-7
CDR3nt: TGTGCCAGCAGCGCTAGACAGGGGGCGGAAGAGCAGTACTTC
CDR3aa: CASSARQGAEEQYF

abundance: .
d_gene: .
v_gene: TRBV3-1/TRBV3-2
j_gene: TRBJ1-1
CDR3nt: TGTGCCAGCAGCCAACCGTACAGGGAAGCTTTCTTT
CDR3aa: CASSQPYREAFF

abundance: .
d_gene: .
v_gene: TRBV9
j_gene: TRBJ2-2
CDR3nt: TGTGCCAGCAGCGTCCAAGCGGAGAGCACCGGGGAGCTGTTTTTT
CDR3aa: CASSVQAESTGELFF

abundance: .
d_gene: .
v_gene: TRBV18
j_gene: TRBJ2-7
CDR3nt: TGTGCCAGCTCACCACCTCAGGGGTACTCCTACGAGCAGTACTTC
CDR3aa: CASSPPQGYSYEQYF

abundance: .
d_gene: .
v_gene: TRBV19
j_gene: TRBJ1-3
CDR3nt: TGTGCCAGTAGTATTTCCGGGGACTCTGGAAACACCATATATTTT
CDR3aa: CASSISGDSGNTIYF

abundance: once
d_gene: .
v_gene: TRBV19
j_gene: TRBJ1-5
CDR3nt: TGTGCCAGTAGTTACGACAGGTTCAGCAATCAGCCCCAGCATTTT
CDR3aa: CASSYDRFSNQPQHF

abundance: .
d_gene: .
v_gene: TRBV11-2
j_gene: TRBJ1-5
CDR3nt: TGTGCCAGCAGTTCAACAGGGAGAAATCAGCCCCAGCATTTT
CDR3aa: CASSSTGRNQPQHF

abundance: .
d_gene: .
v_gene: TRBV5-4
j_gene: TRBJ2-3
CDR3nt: TGTGCCAGCAGCGCTCTGGACAGACCCACAGATACGCAGTATTTT
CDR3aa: CASSALDRPTDTQYF

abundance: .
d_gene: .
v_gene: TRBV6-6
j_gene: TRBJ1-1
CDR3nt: TGTGCCAGCAGTTATAACAGGGTGAATACTGAAGCTTTCTTT
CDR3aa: CASSYNRVNTEAFF

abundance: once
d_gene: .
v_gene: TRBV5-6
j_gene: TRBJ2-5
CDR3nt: TGTGCCAGCAGCCTAGGGGGTCAGGGGACCCTCCAAGAGACCCAGTACTTC
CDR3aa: CASSLGGQGTLQETQYF

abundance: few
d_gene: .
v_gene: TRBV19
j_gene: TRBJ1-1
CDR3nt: TGTGCCAGTAGTATCCTCAGGGTGGGTAACACTGAAGCTTTCTTT
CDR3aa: CASSILRVGNTEAFF

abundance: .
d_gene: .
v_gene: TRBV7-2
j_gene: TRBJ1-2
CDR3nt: TGTGCCAGCAGCTTAGGGGCACTCAACTATGGCTACACCTTC
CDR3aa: CASSLGALNYGYTF

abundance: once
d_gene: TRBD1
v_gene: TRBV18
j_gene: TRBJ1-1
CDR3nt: TGTGCCAGCTCACCCGACAGGGACGTTGAAGCTTTCTTT
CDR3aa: CASSPDRDVEAFF

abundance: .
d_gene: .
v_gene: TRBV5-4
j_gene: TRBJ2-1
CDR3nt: TGTGCCAGCAGCCCCACCGGGGAGTACAATGAGCAGTTCTTC
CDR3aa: CASSPTGEYNEQFF

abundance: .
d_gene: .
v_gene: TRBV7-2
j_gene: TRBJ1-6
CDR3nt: TGTGCCAGCAGCTTAGAATGGAGTGGTTCTTCACCCCTCCACTTT
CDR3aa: CASSLEWSGSSPLHF

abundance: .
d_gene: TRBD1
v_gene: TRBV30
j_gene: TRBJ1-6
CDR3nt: TGTGCCTGGAGTAAAGGGACAGGGGGTCCCCTCCACTTT
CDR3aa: CAWSKGTGGPLHF

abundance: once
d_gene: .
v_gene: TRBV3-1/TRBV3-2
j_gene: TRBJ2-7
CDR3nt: TGTGCCAGCAGCCAAGATCAGGCCACCTACGAGCAGTACTTC
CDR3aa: CASSQDQATYEQYF

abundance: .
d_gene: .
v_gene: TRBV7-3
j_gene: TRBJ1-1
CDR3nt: TGTGCCAGCAGCTCGAGGTTAGGGGAGAACACTGAAGCTTTCTTT
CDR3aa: CASSSRLGENTEAFF

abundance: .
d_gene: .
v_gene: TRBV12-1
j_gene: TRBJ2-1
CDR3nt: TGTGCCAGCAGCTTTGAATTGCGACTAGCGGGGAGGGACAATGAGCAGTTCTTC
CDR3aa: CASSFELRLAGRDNEQFF

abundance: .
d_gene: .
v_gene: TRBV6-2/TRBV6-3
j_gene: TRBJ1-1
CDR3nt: TGTGCCAGCAGTTACGTCTTGAACACTGAAGCTTTCTTT
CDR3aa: CASSYVLNTEAFF

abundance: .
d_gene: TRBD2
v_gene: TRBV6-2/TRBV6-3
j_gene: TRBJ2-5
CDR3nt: TGTGCCAGCAGTTACCAATTTTTAGCGGGAGTGGAGACCCAGTACTTC
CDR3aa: CASSYQFLAGVETQYF

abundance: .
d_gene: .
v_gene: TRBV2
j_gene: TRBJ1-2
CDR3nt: TGTGCCAGCAGTGAAGGGACAGCGGACTATGGCTACACCTTC
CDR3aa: CASSEGTADYGYTF

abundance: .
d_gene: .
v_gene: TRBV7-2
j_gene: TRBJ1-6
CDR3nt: TGTGCCAGCAGCGGTCGGGGGTTCTATAATTCACCCCTCCACTTT
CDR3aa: CASSGRGFYNSPLHF

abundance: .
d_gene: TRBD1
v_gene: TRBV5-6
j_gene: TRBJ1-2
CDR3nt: TGTGCCAGCAGCTCGACAGGGGCCCCCTATGGCTACACCTTC
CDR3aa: CASSSTGAPYGYTF

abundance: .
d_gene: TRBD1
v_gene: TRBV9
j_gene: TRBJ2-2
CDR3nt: TGTGCCAGCAGCGTAGCAGGGGGCGGAACCCCCCGGGAGCTGTTTTTT
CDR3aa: CASSVAGGGTPRELFF

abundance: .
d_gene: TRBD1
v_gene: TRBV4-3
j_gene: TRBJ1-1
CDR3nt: TGCGCCAGCAGCCAAGATAGACCCGGGACAGGGGTGACTGAAGCTTTCTTT
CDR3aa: CASSQDRPGTGVTEAFF

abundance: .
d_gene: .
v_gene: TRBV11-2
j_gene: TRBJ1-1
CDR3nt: TGTGCCAGCAGCCTACAGGGACCAGCTTTCTTT
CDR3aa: CASSLQGPAFF

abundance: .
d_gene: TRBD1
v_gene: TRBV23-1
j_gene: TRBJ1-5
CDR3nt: TGCGCCAGCAGTCGGCCCGGGACAGGGGAGTGGGGCAATGGCAATCAGCCCCAGCATTTT
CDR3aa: CASSRPGTGEWGNGNQPQHF

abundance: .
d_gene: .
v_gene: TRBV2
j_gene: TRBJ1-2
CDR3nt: TGTGCCAGCAGTGAAGCAAGGACAGCTCTTGGCTACACCTTC
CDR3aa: CASSEARTALGYTF

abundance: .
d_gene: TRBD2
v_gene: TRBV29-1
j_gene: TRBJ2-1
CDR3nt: TGCAGCGAAAAGAACCTAGCGGGAGTATACAATGAGCAGTTCTTC
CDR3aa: CSEKNLAGVYNEQFF

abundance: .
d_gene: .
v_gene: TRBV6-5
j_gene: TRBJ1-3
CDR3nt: TGTGCCAGCAGGCTTGGGAGTAACACCATATATTTT
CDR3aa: CASRLGSNTIYF

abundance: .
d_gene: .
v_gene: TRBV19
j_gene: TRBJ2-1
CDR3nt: TGTGCCAGTAGAAAGGAGGGGACTCTCTCCTACAATGAGCAGTTCTTC
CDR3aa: CASRKEGTLSYNEQFF

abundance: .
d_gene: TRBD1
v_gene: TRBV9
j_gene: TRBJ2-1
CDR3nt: TGTGCCAGCAGCGCACCAGGGGGCTACAATGAGCAGTTCTTC
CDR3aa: CASSAPGGYNEQFF

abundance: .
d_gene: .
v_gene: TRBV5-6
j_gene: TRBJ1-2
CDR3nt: TGTGCCAGCAGGCAGGGTGACGGCTACACCTTC
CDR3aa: CASRQGDGYTF

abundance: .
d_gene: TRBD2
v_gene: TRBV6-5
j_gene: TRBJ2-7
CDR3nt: TGTGCCAGCAGTTCCTTTACGGGAGGTTTCTACGAGCAGTACTTC
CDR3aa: CASSSFTGGFYEQYF

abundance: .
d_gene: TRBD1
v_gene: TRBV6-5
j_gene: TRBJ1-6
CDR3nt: TGTGCCAGCAGCCGCGGGGACAGTACTCAGGTCCACTTT
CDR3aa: CASSRGDSTQVHF

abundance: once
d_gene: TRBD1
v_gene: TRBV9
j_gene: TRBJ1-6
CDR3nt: TGTGCCAGCAGCGGGACAGGGGGCGGGTCACCCCTCCACTTT
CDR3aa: CASSGTGGGSPLHF

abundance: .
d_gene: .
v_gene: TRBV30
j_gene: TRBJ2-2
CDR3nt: TGTGCCTGGAGTGAAGGAGCGAACACCGGGGAGCTGTTTTTT
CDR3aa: CAWSEGANTGELFF

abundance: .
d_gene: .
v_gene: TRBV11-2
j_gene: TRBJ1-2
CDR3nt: TGTGCCAGCAGCTTAGATCGGGGAACAGTTGTTAACTATGGCTACACCTTC
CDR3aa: CASSLDRGTVVNYGYTF

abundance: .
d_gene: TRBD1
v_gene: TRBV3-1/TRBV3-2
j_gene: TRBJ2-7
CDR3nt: TGTGCCAGCAGCCAAGTGGGACAGATCTACGAGCAGTACTTC
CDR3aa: CASSQVGQIYEQYF

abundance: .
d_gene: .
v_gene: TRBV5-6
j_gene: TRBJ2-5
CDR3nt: TGTGCCAGCAGTAACCCTGCGGAGGGACAAGAGACCCAGTACTTC
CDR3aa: CASSNPAEGQETQYF

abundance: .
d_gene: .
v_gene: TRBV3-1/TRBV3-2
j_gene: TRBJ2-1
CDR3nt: TGTGCCAGCAGCCATGGACAGACTAACAATGAGCAGTTCTTC
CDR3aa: CASSHGQTNNEQFF

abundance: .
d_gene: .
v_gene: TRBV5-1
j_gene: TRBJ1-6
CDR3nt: TGCGCCAGCAGCTCTGACAGTAATTCACCCCTCCACTTT
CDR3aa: CASSSDSNSPLHF

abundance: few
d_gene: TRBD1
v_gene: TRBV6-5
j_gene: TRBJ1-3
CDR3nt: TGTGCCAGCAGTTTGGGGACAGGAAGAAACACCATATATTTT
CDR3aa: CASSLGTGRNTIYF

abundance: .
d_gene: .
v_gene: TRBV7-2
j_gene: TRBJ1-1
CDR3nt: TGTGCCAGCAGCTTAGGGGGGCCGGCTGCCTTAGAAGCTTTCTTT
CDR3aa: CASSLGGPAALEAFF

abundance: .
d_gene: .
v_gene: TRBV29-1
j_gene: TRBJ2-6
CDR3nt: TGCAGCGTTGAAGAATTAGTTGATGGCGTCCTGACTTTC
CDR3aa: CSVEELVDGVLTF

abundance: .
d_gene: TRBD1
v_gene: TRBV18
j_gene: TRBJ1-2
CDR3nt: TGTGCCAGCTCACCCATGACAGGGGGCCAATTCCCCGATGGCTACACCTTC
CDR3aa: CASSPMTGGQFPDGYTF

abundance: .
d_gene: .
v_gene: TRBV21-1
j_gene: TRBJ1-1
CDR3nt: TGTGCCAGCAGCACCCTTCCGACAGGGAACACTGAAGCTTTCTTT
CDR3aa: CASSTLPTGNTEAFF

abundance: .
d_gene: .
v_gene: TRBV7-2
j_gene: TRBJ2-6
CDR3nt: TGTCATTGGGGGGACAGAGGCTCTGGGGCCAACGTCCTGACTTTC
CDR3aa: CHWGDRGSGANVLTF

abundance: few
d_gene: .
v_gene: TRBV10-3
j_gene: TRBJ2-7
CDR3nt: TGTGCCATCAGTATAACGACAGGTAACTCCTACGAGCAGTACTTC
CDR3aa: CAISITTGNSYEQYF

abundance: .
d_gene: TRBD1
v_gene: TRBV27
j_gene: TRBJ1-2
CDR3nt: TGTGCCAGCAGTCCTCGGACAGGCACACTGGGGGGCTACACCTTC
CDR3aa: CASSPRTGTLGGYTF

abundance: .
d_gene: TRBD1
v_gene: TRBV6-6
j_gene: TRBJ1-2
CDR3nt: TGTGCCAGCAGTTACGGACAGGGAACTGGCTACACCTTC
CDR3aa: CASSYGQGTGYTF

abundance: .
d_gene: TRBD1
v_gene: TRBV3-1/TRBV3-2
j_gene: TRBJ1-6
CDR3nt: TGTGCCAGCAGCCAAGATGGACAGGGGCAAATGGAGAGTTCACCCCTCCACTTT
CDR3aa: CASSQDGQGQMESSPLHF

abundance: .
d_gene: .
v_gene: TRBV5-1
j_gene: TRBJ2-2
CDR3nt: TGCGCCAGCAGCTTAACCCAGGGGAGCGGGGAGCTGTTTTTT
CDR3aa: CASSLTQGSGELFF